Here is one TCR beta chain with its context. Its specificity is unknown. This entry belongs to a study of siplizumab effects on memory and regulatory T cells. Notes on the study in general: Naive T cells were seen as more diverse than memory cells and as major alloresponse contributors. Significant reduction of alloreactive sequences traceable to unstimulated CD4+ memory cells was observed with siplizumab. Few alloreactive clones mapped to unstimulated subsets.

Each sample had 9 x 10^4 or so TCR templates assayed. Only in-frame clones appear in the TCRdb table, and some are missing; sequencing was by immunoSEQ multiplex PCR. The table shows more than 85,000 clones, with 90% to 95% occurring only once. Source material: Tregs sorted from blood. This receptor was obtained from a human donor in good health.

CDR3 protein: CAGTQGPAKNIQYF. Written as DNA, the CDR3 is TGTGCCGGAACACAGGGCCCAGCCAAAAACATTCAGTACTTC. V usage is TRBV2 and J usage is TRBJ2-4; a possible D gene is TRBD1 (6 bases). Trimming left V 11 bases short and J 0 bases short, with 14 bases between. The V gene's germline CDR1 is SNHLY and CDR2 FYNNEI. The CDR3 runs to 14 residues.